This T cell receptor beta chain was identified in a study of regulatory T cells in long-lasting Graves disease. Time point in this sample: newly diagnosed GD, antithyroid drugs for less than 3 months. The TCR library was made from RNA extracted from PBMCs. CDR1 is MDHEN, CDR2 SYDVKM, per germline. This CDR3 has 11 amino acids. The germline V and J ends were trimmed by 7 bases and 6 bases, with 8 bases remaining between them. In this sample, this clonotype turned up many times. CDR3-region Arm-PCR and iRepertoire HTBI primers produced the TCR beta libraries. TCRdb reanalysed the multiplex PCR reads using MiXCR and keeps one entry per CDR3 protein. The sample carries approximately 560,000 distinct CDR3 sequences, roughly 15% recorded once. A further study also used this sample, focusing on T cells in Graves' hyperthyroidism and ophthalmopathy.

Sample: peripheral blood mononuclear cells (PBMCs), taken at new diagnosis, from a patient treated with antithyroid drugs. The chain uses TRBV28 and TRBJ2-3, with D possibly called TRBD1 or TRBD2 (5 bases each). This clonotype originated in a man aged 18-30 years with Graves disease. CDR3 in DNA: TGTGCCAGCATGGGGGAGGATACGCAGTATTTT. It encodes CASMGEDTQYF.